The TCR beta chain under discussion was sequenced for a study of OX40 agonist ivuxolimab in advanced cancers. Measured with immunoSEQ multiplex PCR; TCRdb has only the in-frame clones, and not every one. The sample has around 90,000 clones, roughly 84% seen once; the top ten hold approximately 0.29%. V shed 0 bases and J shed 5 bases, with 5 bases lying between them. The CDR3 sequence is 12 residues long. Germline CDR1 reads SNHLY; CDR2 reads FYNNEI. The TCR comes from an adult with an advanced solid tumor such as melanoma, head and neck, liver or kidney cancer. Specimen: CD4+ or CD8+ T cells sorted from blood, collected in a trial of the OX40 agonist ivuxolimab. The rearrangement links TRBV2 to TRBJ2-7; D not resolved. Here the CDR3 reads CASSEAWDEQYF. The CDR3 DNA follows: TGTGCCAGCAGTGAAGCCTGGGACGAGCAGTACTTC.